These 29 T cell receptor beta chains share one sample of origin, sequenced in a study of blood T cell repertoires in COVID-19 (dated by TCRdb to the early 2020s). Libraries were built with the immunoSEQ multiplex PCR assay. TCRdb provides this immuneACCESS table in a form limited to in-frame rearrangements. Some clones are lacking; in checked studies, under half of them reflect an unresolved V gene, and why the rest are absent is not known. Here the sample has 200,000 to 250,000 clones; 65% to 90% occur a single time. The ten biggest clones cover approximately 4.2% of the sample. Sequencing was performed on PBMCs or T cells enriched from blood (not recorded which). The receptors come from a woman in her thirties or forties with acute COVID-19.

This clone appeared once. J is TRBJ2-7 and V is TRBV12-3 or TRBV12-4; D might be TRBD2 (6 bases). This CDR3 is built from 12 residues. Trimming removed 6 bases from V and 4 bases from J, with 10 bases in between. The CDR3 coding sequence is TGTGCCAGCAGGGGGGACTCGTACGAGCAGTACTTC. It yields the protein CASRGDSYEQYF.

This clone was seen ten or more times. The genes are TRBV4-3 and TRBJ2-3, with 7 bases that match TRBD1. The germline CDR1 and CDR2 sequences are LGHNA and YSLEER. V lost 0 bases and J lost 3; bases outside the gene matches: 6. The CDR3 length is 16 residues. CDR3 DNA sequence: TGCGCCAGCAGCCAAGATTTGGCAGGGGGAACAGATACGCAGTATTTT. This codes for CASSQDLAGGTDTQYF.

The rearrangement joins TRBV5-6 to TRBJ1-4; tentatively, D is TRBD1 (5 bases). Trimming stripped 0 bases from V and 4 bases from J, with 7 bases between. This CDR3 has 14 amino acids. The germline CDR1 and CDR2 sequences are SGHDT and YYEEEE. The CDR3: CASSLDRFNEKLFF. For the CDR3, the DNA is TGTGCCAGCAGCTTGGACAGGTTTAATGAAAAACTGTTTTTT.

The CDR3 region is CASSPPGLAYNEQFF. CDR3 bases: TGTGCCAGCAGCCCGCCCGGACTAGCCTACAATGAGCAGTTCTTC. The V gene is TRBV7-2, the J gene TRBJ2-1, with 7 bases aligning to TRBD2. Germline values: CDR1 SGHTA, CDR2 FQGNSA. V lost 5 bases to trimming and J lost 2 bases; unmatched junction nucleotides: 6. This CDR3 spans 15 amino acids.

This sequence joins TRBV19 and TRBJ2-6; perhaps TRBD1 as D (6 bases). The ends were cut back, 4 bases at V and 14 bases at J, with 18 bases in the middle. Per germline, CDR1 LNHDA and CDR2 SQIVND (reference sequence). The CDR3 loop spans 14 amino acids. CDR3 amino acids: CASSRAGDQIILTF. CDR3 DNA sequence: TGTGCCAGTAGTAGGGCAGGGGACCAGATCATCCTGACTTTC.

This sequence joins TRBV4-2 and TRBJ2-5; D unresolved. Germline V gene sequence: CDR1 LGHNA, CDR2 YNFKEQ. CDR3 length equals 15 residues. Trimming removed 4 bases from V and 0 bases from J, with 12 bases in between. The DNA for the CDR3 is TGTGCCAGCAGCCGACAACGACATTACCAAGAGACCCAGTACTTC. Translated, it gives CASSRQRHYQETQYF.

The chain has TRBV6-6 and TRBJ2-6; the D gene is possibly TRBD2 (6 bases). Deletions cut 4 bases from V and 2 bases from J, with 12 bases between. Germline V CDR1 and CDR2: MNHNY, SVGAGI (reference sequence). The CDR3 covers 16 residues. In DNA form, the CDR3 reads TGTGCCAGCAGTTTGGGAGGCTCGGCTGGGGCCAACGTCCTGACTTTC. Its translation is CASSLGGSAGANVLTF.

Only one count was recorded for this clone. This chain connects TRBV27 to TRBJ2-4; a possible D gene is TRBD1 (5 bases). V was cut by 2 bases and J by 0 bases, with 26 bases left in between. Per germline, CDR1 MNHEY and CDR2 SMNVEV (reference sequence). This CDR3 region has 21 residues. CDR3 in DNA: TGTGCCAGCAGTTTAAACCCTCCGGGCCAGGGCCTTGCTCTAGCCAAAAACATTCAGTACTTC. This encodes CASSLNPPGQGLALAKNIQYF.

The rearrangement uses TRBV5-1 and TRBJ2-3; 7 bases match TRBD2. V shed 4 bases, J shed 4 bases, and the junction held 12 bases outside the gene matches. The CDR3 loop spans 16 amino acids. The germline CDR1 and CDR2 sequences are SGHRS and YFSETQ. CDR3 sequence (DNA): TGCGCCAGCAGCAACCGGGACTACCGACTACCAGATACGCAGTATTTT. The encoded protein is CASSNRDYRLPDTQYF.

This chain links TRBV5-1 with TRBJ2-1, with D possibly matching TRBD1 (5 bases). CDR3 length: 16 residues. V was pared by 4 bases and J by 0 bases, with 14 bases between. The V gene's germline CDR1 is SGHRS and CDR2 YFSETQ. The CDR3 DNA is TGCGCCAGCAGCCCCCGGGCAGGGCGCTCCTACAATGAGCAGTTCTTC. This sequence encodes CASSPRAGRSYNEQFF.

To note about this clone: Distinct nucleotide sequences in the sample also encode this CDR3. This rearrangement joins TRBV5-4 to TRBJ1-2; D is unclear. The V gene lost 4 bases and the J gene lost 4 bases, with 11 bases spanning the gap. Per germline, CDR1 SGHNT and CDR2 YYREEE (reference sequence). The CDR3 runs to 13 residues. The CDR3 DNA sequence: TGTGCCAGCAGCGGCGGCGGAGGCTATGGCTACACCTTC. Protein sequence: CASSGGGGYGYTF.

Comments on this clone: The sample has other DNA sequences that encode this CDR3 too. This rearrangement joins TRBV5-1 to TRBJ1-6; TRBD1 matches at 9 bases. The trim removed 4 bases at V and 6 bases at J, leaving 2 bases unmatched. The CDR3 consists of 14 residues. The germline V gene encodes CDR1 SGHRS and CDR2 YFSETQ. CDR3 in amino acids: CASSLGQGNSPLHF. For the CDR3, the DNA is TGCGCCAGCAGCCTGGGACAGGGTAATTCACCCCTCCACTTT. The full variable domain, its missing parts supplied by reference TRBV5-1 and TRBJ1-6, is KAGVTQTPRYLIKTRGQQVTLSCSPISGHRSVSWYQQTPGQGLQFLFEYFSETQRNKGNFPGRFSGRQFSNSRSEMNVSTLELGDSALYLCASSLGQGNSPLHFGNGTRLTVT.

The CDR3 here is CASSAGLDPGELFF. CDR3 nucleotide sequence: TGTGCCAGCTCAGCCGGACTAGACCCCGGGGAGCTGTTTTTT. The chain combines TRBV18 with TRBJ2-2, with 7 bases lining up with TRBD2. V trimming: 5 bases; J trimming: 6 bases; junction bases outside the gene matches: 6. From germline, CDR1 is KGHSH and CDR2 LQKENI. The length of the CDR3 is 14 residues.

The chain recombines TRBV5-1 with TRBJ2-1; 13 nucleotides align to TRBD2. The CDR3 spans 18 residues. Per the germline V gene, CDR1 is SGHRS and CDR2 is YFSETQ. The V and J ends lost 5 bases and 0 bases, in that order; junction bases with no gene match: 8. CDR3 DNA: TGCGCCAGCAGTTTAGGGACTAGCGGGATTAGCTCCTACAATGAGCAGTTCTTC. It translates to CASSLGTSGISSYNEQFF.

The chain employs TRBV11-3 and TRBJ2-1, with TRBD2 identical over 9 bases. CDR3 length: 17 residues. The germline CDR1 and CDR2 sequences are SGHNT and YENEEA. J gave up 3 bases and V 1 base, and 7 bases lay outside the gene matches. The CDR3 protein is CASSLGLAAKFYNEQFF. The CDR3 coding sequence is TGTGCCAGCAGCTTAGGACTAGCGGCTAAATTCTACAATGAGCAGTTCTTC.

The chain employs TRBV18 and TRBJ2-5, with 10 positions matching TRBD1. With 3 bases clipped from V and 4 bases from J, the junction kept 5 bases outside the gene matches. The germline CDR1 and CDR2 sequences are KGHSH and LQKENI. The length of the CDR3 is 15 residues. Here the CDR3 DNA reads TGTGCCAGCTCACCCTGGGACAGGGGAGGAGAGACCCAGTACTTC. This codes for CASSPWDRGGETQYF.

The J gene is TRBJ2-4, the V gene TRBV28, with D perhaps matching TRBD1 (5 bases). CDR3 length: 16 residues. Per the germline V gene, CDR1 is MDHEN and CDR2 is SYDVKM. The V gene lost 1 base and the J gene lost 0 bases, with 10 bases spanning the gap. The CDR3 nucleotides are TGTGCCAGCAGTTTATTCAGGGCCTTAGCCAAAAACATTCAGTACTTC. It translates to CASSLFRALAKNIQYF.

This chain joins TRBV15 and TRBJ1-2; 9 bases are shared with TRBD1. This CDR3 has 17 amino acids. The V gene end was trimmed by 2 bases and the J gene end by 10 bases; junction bases not matched to a gene: 17. Germline V gene data show CDR1 as LNHNV and CDR2 as YYDKDF (reference sequence). The CDR3 protein is CATSRRSLLRDRADYTF. The CDR3 DNA reads TGTGCCACCAGCAGACGCTCCCTTTTAAGGGACAGGGCAGACTACACCTTC.

This chain links TRBV16 with TRBJ2-7, with a tentative D call TRBD1 (5 bases). Per the germline V gene, CDR1 is KGHSY and CDR2 is FQNENV. V lost 3 bases to trimming and J lost 2 bases, with 11 bases between them. The CDR3 runs 14 residues. This chain's CDR3 is CASSHPQVPYEQYF. In DNA form, the CDR3 reads TGTGCCAGCAGCCACCCACAGGTCCCCTACGAGCAGTACTTC.

This chain joins TRBV5-1 and TRBJ2-2; D is ambiguous. From germline, CDR1 is SGHRS and CDR2 YFSETQ. This CDR3 comprises 16 residues. Trimming cost V 1 base and J 4 bases, with 14 bases left between them. This CDR3 reads CASSLYVPTGTGELFF. The DNA for the CDR3 is TGCGCCAGCAGCTTGTACGTCCCCACGGGCACCGGGGAGCTGTTTTTT.

The chain combines TRBV7-2 with TRBJ2-7; 8 bases are shared with TRBD1. J gave up 5 bases and V 5 bases, and 8 bases lay outside the gene matches. CDR1 SGHTA and CDR2 FQGNSA come from the germline V gene. The CDR3 sequence is 14 residues long. CDR3 in DNA: TGTGCCAGCAGCCCGCGACAGGGGTTGCACGAGCAGTACTTC. Its protein product is CASSPRQGLHEQYF.

The count of this clone is one. The CDR3 nucleotides are TGTGCCAGTAGTATAGTTGGGGGGAATCAGCCCCAGCATTTT. Protein: CASSIVGGNQPQHF. The rearrangement uses TRBV19 and TRBJ1-5; tentatively, D is TRBD1 (5 bases). Trimming removed 1 base from V and 4 bases from J, with 8 bases in between. Germline-derived CDR1 and CDR2 are LNHDA and SQIVND (reference sequence). This CDR3 has 14 residues.

DNA for the CDR3: TGTGCCAGCAGCGGGCAGAACTATGGCTACACCTTC. It is translated as CASSGQNYGYTF. The rearrangement uses TRBV9 and TRBJ1-2; D gene ambiguous. CDR3 length: 12 amino acids. V lost 3 bases and J 2 bases, leaving 5 bases between the germline ends. Germline loops: CDR1 SGDLS, CDR2 YYNGEE.

This chain uses TRBV7-2 with TRBJ1-1; D unresolved. V dropped 3 bases and J dropped 6 bases, with 14 bases sitting between them. CDR3 length: 14 residues. The germline CDR1 and CDR2 sequences are SGHTA and FQGNSA. The CDR3 sequence: CASSFYGGGAEAFF. CDR3 DNA sequence: TGTGCCAGCAGCTTCTATGGTGGAGGCGCTGAAGCTTTCTTT. Full variable domain (rest looked up from reference TRBV7-2 and TRBJ1-1): GAGVSQSPSNKVTEKGKDVELRCDPISGHTALYWYRQSLGQGLEFLIYFQGNSAPDKSGLPSDRFSAERTGGSVSTLTIQRTQQEDSAVYLCASSFYGGGAEAFFGQGTRLTVV.

The V call is TRBV4-1, the J call TRBJ2-1; D unresolved. Germline CDR1 reads MGHRA; CDR2 reads YSYEKL. The CDR3 consists of 15 residues. The germline V and J ends were trimmed by 1 base and 0 bases, with 7 bases remaining between them. This CDR3 reads CASSQGVASYNEQFF. CDR3 in DNA: TGCGCCAGCAGCCAAGGAGTAGCCTCCTACAATGAGCAGTTCTTC.

The chain carries TRBV19 and TRBJ2-3, with D unclear. V lost 9 bases and J lost 0, with 25 bases in between. CDR3 size: 18 residues. CDR1 and CDR2 from the germline V gene are LNHDA and SQIVND (reference sequence). The CDR3 reads CASSRSVERTSSTDTQYF. CDR3 DNA sequence: TGTGCCAGCTCCCGCTCCGTAGAGCGTACCTCTAGCACAGATACGCAGTATTTT.

This sequence joins TRBV5-1 and TRBJ1-2, with D unresolved. Germline loops: CDR1 SGHRS, CDR2 YFSETQ. The V and J ends lost 3 bases and 7 bases respectively, with 13 bases between them. The CDR3 loop spans 13 amino acids. In nucleotides, the CDR3 is TGCGCCAGCAGCTCTACATCGGGAGGTGGCTACACCTTC. It is translated as CASSSTSGGGYTF.

This chain uses TRBV27 with TRBJ2-7; D might be TRBD1 (6 bases). Germline CDR1 and CDR2: MNHEY and SMNVEV (reference sequence). The CDR3 contains 16 residues. The germline V and J ends were trimmed by 3 bases and 6 bases, with 21 bases remaining between them. The CDR3 DNA reads TGTGCCAGCAGTTTGGCCCTTGGTTCAAGAGGGGGCGAGCAGTACTTC. Amino acids: CASSLALGSRGGEQYF.

V is TRBV7-3 and J is TRBJ2-1, with TRBD2 matching 7 bases. This CDR3 is 15 amino acids long. From germline, CDR1 is SGHTA and CDR2 FQGTGA. V dropped 3 bases and J dropped 6; count of bases not matched to a gene: 8. Here the CDR3 reads CASSLREHNSNEQFF. CDR3 DNA: TGTGCCAGCAGCTTGCGGGAGCATAACAGCAATGAGCAGTTCTTC.